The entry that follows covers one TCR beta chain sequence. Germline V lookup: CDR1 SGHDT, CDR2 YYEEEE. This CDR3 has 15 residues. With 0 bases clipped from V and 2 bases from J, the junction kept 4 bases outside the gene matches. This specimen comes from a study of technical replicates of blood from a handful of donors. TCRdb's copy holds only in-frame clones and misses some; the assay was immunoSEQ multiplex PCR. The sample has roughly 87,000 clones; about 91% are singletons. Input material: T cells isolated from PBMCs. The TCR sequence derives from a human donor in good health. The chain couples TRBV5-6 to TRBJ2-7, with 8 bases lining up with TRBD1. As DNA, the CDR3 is TGTGCCAGCAGCTTGGGGGACAGGAGCGCCTACGAGCAGTACTTC. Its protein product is CASSLGDRSAYEQYF. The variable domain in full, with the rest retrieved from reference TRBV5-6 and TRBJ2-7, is DAGVTQSPTHLIKTRGQQVTLRCSPKSGHDTVSWYQQALGQGPQFIFQYYEEEERQRGNFPDRFSGHQFPNYSSELNVNALLLGDSALYLCASSLGDRSAYEQYFGPGTRLTVT.